A single sample is the source of the 17 T cell receptor beta chains below, sequenced in a study of Ad26.COV2.S vaccination and SARS-CoV-2 variants. Some clones are missing from TCRdb's copy, which holds only in-frame ones; the method was immunoSEQ multiplex PCR. The sample lists hundreds of thousands of clones; more than 70% were seen once. Stated treatment: around 19 received Ad26.COV2.S at low or high dose, single or two shots; about 5 received placebo; per-sample allocation not given. The study sampled participants on day 63 after the first vaccine or placebo injection. Sequenced material: peripheral blood, taken in a trial of Ad26.COV2.S vaccine versus placebo. These receptors came from a person aged 18-60 years who received the Ad26.COV2.S COVID-19 vaccine or a placebo.

This clone was picked up a small number of times. This chain links TRBV4-2 with TRBJ2-3, with unresolved D. V lost 0 bases and J lost 1, with 5 bases in between. Germline lookup yields CDR1 LGHNA and CDR2 YNFKEQ. CDR3 length equals 14 residues. The DNA for the CDR3 is TGTGCCAGCAGCCAAGATGGCGGCACAGATACGCAGTATTTT. Its protein product is CASSQDGGTDTQYF.

The chain joins TRBV5-1 to TRBJ2-2; D is possibly TRBD1 (6 bases). The germline V gene encodes CDR1 SGHRS and CDR2 YFSETQ. This CDR3 is built from 15 residues. The V and J ends lost 0 bases and 7 bases respectively, with 13 bases between them. The CDR3 loop is CASSLEQGWIGELFF. The CDR3 coding sequence is TGCGCCAGCAGCTTGGAACAGGGTTGGATCGGGGAGCTGTTTTTT.

The chain employs TRBV30 and TRBJ2-2; D remains unclear. V was trimmed by 4 bases and J by 1 base, leaving 10 bases between them. Germline loops: CDR1 GTSNPN, CDR2 SVGIG (reference sequence). The CDR3 is 14 residues long. The CDR3 reads CAWNRALNTGELFF. CDR3 nucleotide sequence: TGTGCCTGGAACCGGGCTCTGAACACCGGGGAGCTGTTTTTT.

V and J are TRBV14 and TRBJ1-2; no reliable D call. The CDR3 length is 14 residues. Germline V CDR1 and CDR2: SGHDN, FVKESK. The V gene lost 4 bases and the J gene lost 8 bases, with 17 bases spanning the gap. The CDR3 DNA follows: TGTGCCAGCAGCCCAGCCGTCGGGATCCGAGGCTACACCTTC. Translating it yields CASSPAVGIRGYTF.

The chain employs TRBV10-2 and TRBJ2-3; D not resolved. The CDR3 runs to 16 residues. V was cut by 8 bases and J by 2 bases, with 20 bases left in between. Germline CDR1 reads WSHSY; CDR2 reads SAAADI. Here the CDR3 reads CASRPLSRYPTDTQYF. In nucleotides, the CDR3 is TGCGCCAGCCGCCCCCTGAGCCGATACCCCACAGATACGCAGTATTTT.

In regard to this clone: The identical CDR3 is also encoded by other nucleotide sequences in the sample. The chain combines TRBV12-3 or TRBV12-4 with TRBJ1-2, with 8 bases that match TRBD1. The CDR3 is made up of 12 amino acids. Unmatched junction bases numbered 1, after V lost 5 bases and J lost 5 bases. The CDR3 is CASSRTGYGYTF. The CDR3, as DNA: TGTGCCAGCAGTCGGACAGGGTATGGCTACACCTTC.

This chain links TRBV30 with TRBJ1-2; maybe TRBD1 (5 bases). This CDR3 has 13 residues. Per the germline V gene, CDR1 is GTSNPN and CDR2 is SVGIG (reference sequence). Trimming pared 2 bases from V and 6 bases from J, leaving 13 bases between. The CDR3, as DNA: TGTGCCTGGAGTAGGGAGGGAGGGGATGGCTACACCTTC. Translating it yields CAWSREGGDGYTF.

The rearrangement links TRBV10-3 to TRBJ2-7; weak D call: TRBD2 (5 bases). Trimming stripped 7 bases from V and 0 bases from J, with 10 bases between. Germline values: CDR1 ENHRY, CDR2 SYGVKD. The CDR3 has 13 residues. CDR3 bases: TGTGCCATCACCGAGGGAGACTCCTACGAGCAGTACTTC. Protein sequence: CAITEGDSYEQYF.

With respect to this clone: At one end the junction does not follow the germline gene, possibly because of a read error. This chain joins TRBV5-5 and TRBJ2-1; D gene uncertain. This CDR3 has 15 amino acids. The germline V gene encodes CDR1 SGHKS and CDR2 YYEKEE (reference sequence). CDR3 sequence: CASTLGGRSYNEQFF. DNA for the CDR3: TGTGCCAGCACCTTGGGCGGTCGCTCCTACAATGAGCAGTTCTTC.

This clone appeared once. The same CDR3 also results from other DNA sequences found in this sample. The chain links TRBV5-1 to TRBJ2-5; no reliable D call. The V and J ends lost 4 bases and 5 bases respectively, with 12 bases between them. From germline, CDR1 is SGHRS and CDR2 YFSETQ. The CDR3 extends over 13 amino acids. CDR3 sequence: CASSPDPRETQYF. CDR3 in DNA: TGCGCCAGCAGCCCTGACCCTAGGGAGACCCAGTACTTC.

This clone was counted a few times. CDR3 in amino acids: CASSEGQVKSQPQHF. The DNA of the CDR3 is TGTGCCAGCAGTGAAGGCCAGGTTAAAAGTCAGCCCCAGCATTTT. The genes are TRBV2 and TRBJ1-5, with unresolved D. V was shortened by 1 base and J by 6 bases, with 13 bases between the two germline ends. Per germline, CDR1 SNHLY and CDR2 FYNNEI. The CDR3 loop spans 15 amino acids. The variable domain in full, with the rest retrieved from reference TRBV2 and TRBJ1-5, is EPEVTQTPSHQVTQMGQEVILRCVPISNHLYFYWYRQILGQKVEFLVSFYNNEISEKSEIFDDQFSVERPDGSNFTLKIRSTKLEDSAMYFCASSEGQVKSQPQHFGDGTRLSIL.

A single count supports this clone. The CDR3 region is CASRASGRTDTQYF. Here the CDR3 DNA reads TGTGCCAGCAGGGCTAGCGGGAGGACAGATACGCAGTATTTT. The rearrangement uses TRBV2 and TRBJ2-3; 11 bases map to TRBD2. The CDR3 length is 14 residues. Germline CDR1 and CDR2: SNHLY and FYNNEI. Trimming cost V 6 bases and J 3 bases; bases outside gene matches: 2.

The chain couples TRBV19 to TRBJ1-1; possibly TRBD1 for D (6 bases). This CDR3 region has 13 residues. Germline V gene data show CDR1 as LNHDA and CDR2 as SQIVND (reference sequence). V was shortened by 1 base and J by 11 bases, with 14 bases between the two germline ends. The CDR3 DNA follows: TGTGCCAGTAGTATAGGTGGGACACCCTCTGCTTTCTTT. It is translated as CASSIGGTPSAFF. Based on the CDR3 plus reference TRBV19 and TRBJ1-1, the full variable domain is DGGITQSPKYLFRKEGQNVTLSCEQNLNHDAMYWYRQDPGQGLRLIYYSQIVNDFQKGDIAEGYSVSREKKESFPLTVTSAQKNPTAFYLCASSIGGTPSAFFGQGTRLTVV.

This clone occurred once. The genes are TRBV10-2 and TRBJ1-2; D gene uncertain. Germline V CDR1 and CDR2: WSHSY, SAAADI. V was shortened by 4 bases and J by 5 bases, with 5 bases between the two germline ends. The CDR3 contains 11 residues. The CDR3 is CASSGDYGYTF. CDR3 in DNA: TGCGCCAGCAGTGGGGATTATGGCTACACCTTC.

The genes are TRBV7-9 and TRBJ1-5; D not certain. The CDR3 length is 14 residues. Germline V gene lookup returns CDR1 SEHNR and CDR2 FQNEAQ (reference sequence). V dropped 2 bases and J dropped 4 bases, with 9 bases sitting between them. CDR3 amino acids: CASSLWAGNQPQHF. The CDR3 DNA is TGTGCCAGCAGCTTATGGGCAGGAAATCAGCCCCAGCATTTT.

The V and J genes are TRBV3-1 (or the pseudogene TRBV3-2) and TRBJ2-1; no definite D call. V lost 0 bases to trimming and J lost 3 bases, with 6 bases between them. The CDR3 extends over 14 amino acids. Germline CDR1 LGHDT, CDR2 YNNKEL (reference sequence). CDR3 sequence reads: CASSQEPLYNEQFF. Written as DNA, the CDR3 is TGTGCCAGCAGCCAAGAGCCGCTCTACAATGAGCAGTTCTTC.

V is TRBV7-6 and J is TRBJ1-1; D may be TRBD1 (5 bases). The CDR3 has 15 residues. Germline V lookup: CDR1 SGHVS, CDR2 FNYEAQ. Trimming removed 1 base at V and 1 base at J, with 10 bases between. The CDR3 here is CASSLEAGKNTEAFF. The CDR3, as DNA: TGTGCCAGCAGCTTAGAGGCAGGGAAGAACACTGAAGCTTTCTTT.